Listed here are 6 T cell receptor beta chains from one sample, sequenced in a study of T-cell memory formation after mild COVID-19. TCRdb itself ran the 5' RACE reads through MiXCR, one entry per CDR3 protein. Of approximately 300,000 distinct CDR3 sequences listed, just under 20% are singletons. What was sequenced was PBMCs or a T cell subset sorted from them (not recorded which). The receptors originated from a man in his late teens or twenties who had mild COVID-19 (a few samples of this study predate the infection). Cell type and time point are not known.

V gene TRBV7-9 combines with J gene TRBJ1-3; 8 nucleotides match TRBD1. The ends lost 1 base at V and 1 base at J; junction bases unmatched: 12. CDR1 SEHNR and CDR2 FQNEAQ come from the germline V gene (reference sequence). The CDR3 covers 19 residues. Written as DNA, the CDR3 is TGTGCCAGCAGCTTAGGACAGGGGAAGAAGTCAGCTTCTGGAAACACCATATATTTT. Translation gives CASSLGQGKKSASGNTIYF.

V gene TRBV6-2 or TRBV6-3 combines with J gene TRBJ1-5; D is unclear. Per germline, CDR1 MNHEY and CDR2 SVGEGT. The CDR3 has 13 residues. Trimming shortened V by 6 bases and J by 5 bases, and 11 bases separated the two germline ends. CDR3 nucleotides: TGTGCCAGCAGACCCCATGCGGATCAGCCCCAGCATTTT. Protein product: CASRPHADQPQHF.

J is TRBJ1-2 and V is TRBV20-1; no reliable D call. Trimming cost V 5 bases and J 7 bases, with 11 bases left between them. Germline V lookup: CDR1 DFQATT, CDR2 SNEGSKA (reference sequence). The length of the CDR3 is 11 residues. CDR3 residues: CSARPAFGYTF. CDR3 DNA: TGCAGTGCTCGACCAGCGTTTGGCTACACCTTC.

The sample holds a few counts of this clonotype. CDR3 protein: CASSPGGGLGGYTF. CDR3 in DNA: TGTGCCAGCAGCCCAGGGGGAGGGCTGGGTGGCTACACCTTC. The chain has TRBV7-6 and TRBJ1-2; 7 bases fit TRBD1. V lost 5 bases, J lost 7 bases, and 10 bases stayed unmatched. The germline V gene encodes CDR1 SGHVS and CDR2 FNYEAQ. The CDR3 has 14 amino acids.

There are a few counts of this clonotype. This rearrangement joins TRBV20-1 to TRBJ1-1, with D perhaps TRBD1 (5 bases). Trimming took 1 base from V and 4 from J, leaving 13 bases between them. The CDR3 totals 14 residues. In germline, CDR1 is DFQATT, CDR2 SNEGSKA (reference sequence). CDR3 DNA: TGCAGTGCTAGAGCGGCAGGGAGGATCACTGAAGCTTTCTTT. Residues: CSARAAGRITEAFF.

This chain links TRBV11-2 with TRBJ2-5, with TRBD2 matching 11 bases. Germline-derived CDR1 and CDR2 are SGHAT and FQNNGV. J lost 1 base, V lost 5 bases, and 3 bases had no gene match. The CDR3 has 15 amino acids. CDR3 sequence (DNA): TGTGCCAGCAGCAAGGGACTAGCGGTCCAAGAGACCCAGTACTTC. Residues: CASSKGLAVQETQYF.